This TCR beta chain stems from a study of shared clonotypes between healthy human individuals. V was pared by 1 base and J by 9 bases, with 4 bases between. The CDR3 runs 11 residues. Germline V gene sequence: CDR1 WSHSY, CDR2 SAAADI. Samples underwent the assay at deep level. The protocol was immunoSEQ multiplex PCR, while the TCRdb copy is restricted to in-frame clones and leaves out a portion. Here the sample spans 700,000 to 950,000 clones, about 97% being singletons. Positively selected for CCR7, the CD45RO-negative cells used as naive CD8 cells excluded terminally differentiated effector memory CD45RA+ cells. Study observations and caveats: Generally, naive subsets (rather than memory subsets) showed larger estimated richness. Sequencing depth was expected to affect clonotype sharing among donors. Rarefaction curves obtained for sorted subsets showed sequencing incomplete despite large depth.

Points on this clone: Its antigen is unknown.

The clonotype comes from a man aged 25 to 40 in good health. The specimen was naive CD8+ T cells sorted from blood. V is TRBV10-2 and J is TRBJ2-1; D unclear. CDR3 nucleotide sequence: TGCGCCAGCAGTGAGTTGGGTGAGCAGTTCTTC. It codes for CASSELGEQFF.